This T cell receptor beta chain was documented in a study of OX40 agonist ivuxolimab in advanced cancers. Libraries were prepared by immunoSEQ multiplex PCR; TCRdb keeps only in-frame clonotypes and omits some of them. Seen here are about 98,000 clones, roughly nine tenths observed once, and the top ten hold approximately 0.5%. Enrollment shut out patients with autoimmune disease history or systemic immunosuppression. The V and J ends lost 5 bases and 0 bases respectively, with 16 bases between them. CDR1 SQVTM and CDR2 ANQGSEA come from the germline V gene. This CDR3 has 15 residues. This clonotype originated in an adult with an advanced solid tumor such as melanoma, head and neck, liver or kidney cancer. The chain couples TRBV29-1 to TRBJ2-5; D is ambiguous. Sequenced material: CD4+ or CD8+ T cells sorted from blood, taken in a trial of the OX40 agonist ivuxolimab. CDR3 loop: CSVSTPTQNQETQYF. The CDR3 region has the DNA TGCAGCGTTTCCACCCCCACCCAGAACCAAGAGACCCAGTACTTC.